Sequencing of this T cell receptor beta chain was carried out in a study of blood T cell repertoires in COVID-19. Study background: Some COVID-19 samples were acute and others convalescent; all came from the United States, Italy and Spain. PBMCs, B-cell-depleted T cells, or T cells were the source of the cDNA or gDNA that made up the material.

The V and J ends lost 3 bases and 6 bases respectively, with 16 bases between them. Germline CDR1 and CDR2: SGDLS and YYNGEE. The CDR3 consists of 15 residues. As originally analysed: Researchers report that nucleated cell counts were estimated from reference gene primer amplification. Only in-frame clones appear in the TCRdb table, and some are missing; sequencing was by immunoSEQ multiplex PCR. The V and J calls and clone size are taken from that table; D and trimming were inferred from the DNA. The data show roughly 330,000 clones, 86% seen once. Source material: peripheral blood. V usage is TRBV9 and J usage is TRBJ1-5; possibly TRBD1 for D (6 bases). The clonotype comes from a woman aged 45-65 years with acute or convalescent COVID-19. For the CDR3, the DNA is TGTGCCAGCAGCGAGGGACAACTCCCATCTCAGCCCCAGCATTTT. Translated, it gives CASSEGQLPSQPQHF.